The rows below give T cell receptor beta chains drawn from one sample of a study of blood T cell repertoires in COVID-19. The method was immunoSEQ multiplex PCR; TCRdb's version includes in-frame clones alone and lacks a portion of them. The table shows 200,000 to 300,000 clones, with around 90% occurring only once. Specimen: peripheral blood. These receptors were taken from a woman aged 40 to 55 with acute or convalescent COVID-19. The conserved cysteine and the conserved F or W are not part of the CDR3 here. Each record gives: J gene, V gene, CDR3 protein.

TRBJ2-5 TRBV5-1 ASSLVGGQETQY
TRBJ2-3 TRBV4-1 ASSHALAGGDDTQY
TRBJ2-1 TRBV24-1 ATSDYTSGTGAYNEQF
TRBJ2-6 TRBV6-6 ASSYSQGVGANVLT
TRBJ2-1 TRBV10-2 ASSDTTSGYNEQF
TRBJ2-1 TRBV18 ASSPGTSGANNEQF
TRBJ1-5 TRBV19 ASSIQGDQPQH
TRBJ2-5 TRBV5-1 ASSLGQGAWETQY
TRBJ1-5 TRBV5-8 ASSFSGTGGLEPQH
TRBJ1-1 TRBV27 ASNGGAEAF
TRBJ1-2 TRBV5-1 ASSGDAGGYT
TRBJ1-5 TRBV2 ASGVGQGYSNQPQH
TRBJ1-3 TRBV4-1 ASSPFGREGGNTIY
TRBJ1-1 TRBV2 ASSERGKAF
TRBJ2-3 TRBV5-6 ASSPRESVTDTQY
TRBJ2-3 TRBV3-1/TRBV3-2 ASSLGTVPDTQY
TRBJ2-1 TRBV4-1 ASSPLLAGVYNEQF
TRBJ1-5 TRBV5-6 ASSSSYQPQH
TRBJ2-1 TRBV11-2 ASSLTSEQF
TRBJ1-2 TRBV11-2 ASSSIRDSPGYT
TRBJ1-5 TRBV28 ASNPGLGTHYSNQPQH
TRBJ2-1 TRBV3-1/TRBV3-2 ASRRDTRTYNEQF
TRBJ2-1 TRBV30 AWNGGGAQTYNEQF
TRBJ1-5 TRBV5-1 ASRTPRGSGNQPQH
TRBJ1-1 TRBV5-1 ASSPQGSDTEAF
TRBJ1-1 TRBV7-6 ASSGGFKGPNTEAF
TRBJ1-6 TRBV7-2 ASSLAPPYGGLRYNSPLH
TRBJ1-5 TRBV6-2/TRBV6-3 ASSPGGGAIRRNQPQH
TRBJ1-5 TRBV11-2 ASSPWTGGDQPQH